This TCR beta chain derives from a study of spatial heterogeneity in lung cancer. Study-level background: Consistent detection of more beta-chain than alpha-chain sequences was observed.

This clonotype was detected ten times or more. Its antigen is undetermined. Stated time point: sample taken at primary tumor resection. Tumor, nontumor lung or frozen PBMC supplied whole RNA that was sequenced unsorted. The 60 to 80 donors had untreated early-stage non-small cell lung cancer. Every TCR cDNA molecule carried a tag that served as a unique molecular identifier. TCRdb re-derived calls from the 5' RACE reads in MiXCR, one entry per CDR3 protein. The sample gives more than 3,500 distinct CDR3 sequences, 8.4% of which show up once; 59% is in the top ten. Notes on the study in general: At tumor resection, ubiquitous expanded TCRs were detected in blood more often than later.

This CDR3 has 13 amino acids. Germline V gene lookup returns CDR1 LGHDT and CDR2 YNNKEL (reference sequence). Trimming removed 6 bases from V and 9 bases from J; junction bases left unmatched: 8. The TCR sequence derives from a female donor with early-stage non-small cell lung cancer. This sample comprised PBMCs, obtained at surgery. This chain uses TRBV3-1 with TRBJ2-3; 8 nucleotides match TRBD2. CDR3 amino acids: CASSRTSRTTQYF. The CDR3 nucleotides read TGTGCCAGCAGTCGGACTAGCCGTACAACGCAGTATTTT.